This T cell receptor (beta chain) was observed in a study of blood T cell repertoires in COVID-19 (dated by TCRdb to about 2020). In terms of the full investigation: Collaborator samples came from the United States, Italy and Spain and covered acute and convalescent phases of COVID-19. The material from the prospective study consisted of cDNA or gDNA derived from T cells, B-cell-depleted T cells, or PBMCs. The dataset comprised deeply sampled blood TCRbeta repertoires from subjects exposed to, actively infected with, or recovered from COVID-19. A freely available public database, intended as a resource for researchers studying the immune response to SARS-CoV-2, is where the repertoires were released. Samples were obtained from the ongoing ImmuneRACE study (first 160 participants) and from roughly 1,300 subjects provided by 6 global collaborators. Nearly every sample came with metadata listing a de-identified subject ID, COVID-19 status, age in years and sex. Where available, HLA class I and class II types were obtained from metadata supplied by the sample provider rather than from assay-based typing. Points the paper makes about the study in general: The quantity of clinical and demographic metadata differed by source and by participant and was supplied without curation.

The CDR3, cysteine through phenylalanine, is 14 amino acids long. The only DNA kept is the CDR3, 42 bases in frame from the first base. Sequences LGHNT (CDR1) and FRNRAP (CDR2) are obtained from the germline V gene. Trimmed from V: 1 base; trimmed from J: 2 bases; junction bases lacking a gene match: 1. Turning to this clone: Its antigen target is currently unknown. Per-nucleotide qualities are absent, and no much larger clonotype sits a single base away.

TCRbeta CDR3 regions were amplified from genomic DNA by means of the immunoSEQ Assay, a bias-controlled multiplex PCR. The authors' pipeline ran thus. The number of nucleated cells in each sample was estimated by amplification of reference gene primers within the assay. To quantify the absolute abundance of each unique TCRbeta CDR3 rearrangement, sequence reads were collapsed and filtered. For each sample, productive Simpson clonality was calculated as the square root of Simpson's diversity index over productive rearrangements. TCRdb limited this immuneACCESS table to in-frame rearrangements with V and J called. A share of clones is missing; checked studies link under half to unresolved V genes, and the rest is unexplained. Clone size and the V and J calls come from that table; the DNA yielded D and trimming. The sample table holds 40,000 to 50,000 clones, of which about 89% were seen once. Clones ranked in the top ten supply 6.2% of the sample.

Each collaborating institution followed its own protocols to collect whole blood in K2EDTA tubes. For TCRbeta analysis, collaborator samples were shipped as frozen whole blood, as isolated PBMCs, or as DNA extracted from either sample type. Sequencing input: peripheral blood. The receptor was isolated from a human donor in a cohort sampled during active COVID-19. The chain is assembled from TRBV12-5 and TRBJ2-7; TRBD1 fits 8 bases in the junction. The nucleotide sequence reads TGTGCTAGTGGTTTGGGGACAGGGACCTACGAGCAGTACTTC. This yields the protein CASGLGTGTYEQYF. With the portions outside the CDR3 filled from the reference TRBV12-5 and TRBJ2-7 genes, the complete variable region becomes DARVTQTPRHKVTEMGQEVTMRCQPILGHNTVFWYRQTMMQGLELLAYFRNRAPLDDSGMPKDRFSAEMPDATLATLKIQPSEPRDSAVYFCASGLGTGTYEQYFGPGTRLTVT.